These T cell receptor beta chains were read from a single sample in a study of T-cell memory formation after mild COVID-19. TCRdb reprocessed the 5' RACE reads with MiXCR, giving one entry per CDR3 protein. The sample yields about 420,000 distinct CDR3 sequences, 23% seen once. Sequenced: PBMCs or a T cell subset sorted from them (not recorded which). Receptors were obtained from an adult woman who had mild COVID-19 (a few samples of this study predate the infection). Cell type and time point are not known. Both conserved end residues are trimmed from each CDR3.

CDR3 protein: ALQGPQNTEAF
V gene: TRBV28
J gene: TRBJ1-1

CDR3 protein: ASSLTGAEDTEAF
V gene: TRBV7-3
J gene: TRBJ1-1

CDR3 protein: ASTPTLMKGATSEQY
V gene: TRBV6-2/TRBV6-3
J gene: TRBJ2-7

CDR3 protein: ASSFGAPTYEQY
V gene: TRBV5-1
J gene: TRBJ2-7

CDR3 protein: ASSNRVAKNIQY
V gene: TRBV27
J gene: TRBJ2-4

CDR3 protein: ASGTGGVYEQF
V gene: TRBV5-4
J gene: TRBJ2-1

CDR3 protein: ASSPLQEPNYGYT
V gene: TRBV4-1
J gene: TRBJ1-2

CDR3 protein: ASSSRTSGTGSYNEQF
V gene: TRBV5-5
J gene: TRBJ2-1

CDR3 protein: ASSLDGGHREQY
V gene: TRBV7-9
J gene: TRBJ2-7

CDR3 protein: SVEFRGDSYEQY
V gene: TRBV29-1
J gene: TRBJ2-7

CDR3 protein: AIRRGLDTDTQY
V gene: TRBV5-5
J gene: TRBJ2-3

CDR3 protein: AISVPGQGTNYGYT
V gene: TRBV10-3
J gene: TRBJ1-2

CDR3 protein: ASSSGYTDSPLH
V gene: TRBV5-1
J gene: TRBJ1-6

CDR3 protein: ASSKVARRLAFYEQY
V gene: TRBV21-1
J gene: TRBJ2-7

CDR3 protein: ASSVAGGPADTQY
V gene: TRBV25-1
J gene: TRBJ2-3

CDR3 protein: ASSLAGGPTNTEAF
V gene: TRBV7-3
J gene: TRBJ1-1

CDR3 protein: ASKPFLSNTEAF
V gene: TRBV4-3
J gene: TRBJ1-1

CDR3 protein: ASSPQTDTQY
V gene: TRBV5-1
J gene: TRBJ2-3

CDR3 protein: ASSHQAARQVTYEQY
V gene: TRBV5-5
J gene: TRBJ2-7

CDR3 protein: ASSLEREPYNEQF
V gene: TRBV7-9
J gene: TRBJ2-1

CDR3 protein: ATSDSKTHEQY
V gene: TRBV24-1
J gene: TRBJ2-7

CDR3 protein: ASSIDPGFGTQY
V gene: TRBV19
J gene: TRBJ2-5

CDR3 protein: ASSQSGGNSGNTIY
V gene: TRBV4-1
J gene: TRBJ1-3

CDR3 protein: ATSGELSTDTQY
V gene: TRBV24-1
J gene: TRBJ2-3

CDR3 protein: ASSWDRSYEQY
V gene: TRBV7-2
J gene: TRBJ2-7

CDR3 protein: ASSLGQNNSPLH
V gene: TRBV7-9
J gene: TRBJ1-6

CDR3 protein: ASSSQVPGPTMRQF
V gene: TRBV11-2
J gene: TRBJ2-1

CDR3 protein: ASSLVTTSGEQF
V gene: TRBV5-1
J gene: TRBJ2-1

CDR3 protein: ASSPTGTGAFYEQY
V gene: TRBV4-2
J gene: TRBJ2-7

CDR3 protein: SADVRGIEQY
V gene: TRBV20-1
J gene: TRBJ2-7

CDR3 protein: ASSHGDKNIQY
V gene: TRBV28
J gene: TRBJ2-4

CDR3 protein: ASSNGQVWVQETQY
V gene: TRBV7-8
J gene: TRBJ2-5

CDR3 protein: ASSSAGAQDTQY
V gene: TRBV6-2/TRBV6-3
J gene: TRBJ2-3

CDR3 protein: ASSPAPMTQY
V gene: TRBV7-9
J gene: TRBJ2-5

CDR3 protein: ASSLAGTPNTPTGELF
V gene: TRBV7-9
J gene: TRBJ2-2

CDR3 protein: ASRDTGRLNTEAF
V gene: TRBV6-6
J gene: TRBJ1-1

CDR3 protein: ASSWLAGGYEQF
V gene: TRBV12-3/TRBV12-4
J gene: TRBJ2-1

CDR3 protein: ASSLVGAREKLF
V gene: TRBV5-1
J gene: TRBJ1-4

CDR3 protein: SASGGGNYGYT
V gene: TRBV20-1
J gene: TRBJ1-2

CDR3 protein: ASSLGVTYEQY
V gene: TRBV7-9
J gene: TRBJ2-7

CDR3 protein: ASSHQEPAYEQY
V gene: TRBV3-1
J gene: TRBJ2-7

CDR3 protein: ASSYPDRVSYNEQF
V gene: TRBV7-9
J gene: TRBJ2-1

CDR3 protein: ASSSGTGGPSSPLH
V gene: TRBV5-1
J gene: TRBJ1-6

CDR3 protein: ASSPRAGLAASYEQY
V gene: TRBV5-1
J gene: TRBJ2-7

CDR3 protein: ATSDRTGGYHEQY
V gene: TRBV24-1
J gene: TRBJ2-7

CDR3 protein: ASSQREGAYNEQF
V gene: TRBV18
J gene: TRBJ2-1

CDR3 protein: ASSPGRTGVHEQY
V gene: TRBV3-1
J gene: TRBJ2-7

CDR3 protein: ASSLTGGVNRGYT
V gene: TRBV27
J gene: TRBJ1-2

CDR3 protein: ATGRRMGALSGANVLT
V gene: TRBV6-5
J gene: TRBJ2-6